Presented here are 29 T cell receptor beta chains from one specimen sequenced in a study of cytomegalovirus exposure and HLA in healthy donors (dated by TCRdb to the late 2010s). Receptor libraries were prepared by the immunoSEQ multiplex PCR assay. In TCRdb, the immuneACCESS table is reduced to in-frame sequences with V and J assigned. These tables do not hold every clone; where another copy was compared, an unresolved V gene accounts for under half, and the others remain unexplained. This sample is represented by about 130,000 clones; 85% to 90% of them were singletons. The ten largest make up approximately 9.2% of the sample. The sample was PBMCs. The receptors shown here come from a woman between 18 and 29 years old in good health and CMV-seropositive.

The rearrangement joins TRBV28 to TRBJ2-7; 9 bases fit TRBD2. J gave up 2 bases and V 3 bases, and 8 bases lay outside the gene matches. The CDR3 length is 16 residues. Germline loops: CDR1 MDHEN, CDR2 SYDVKM. CDR3 DNA: TGTGCCAGCAGTTTTCCGAGCGGGGGGCTTACCTACGAGCAGTACTTC. Protein product: CASSFPSGGLTYEQYF.

This chain connects TRBV5-1 to TRBJ1-2, with 7 bases matching TRBD1. CDR1 is SGHRS, CDR2 YFSETQ, per germline. CDR3 length: 12 residues. With 5 bases clipped from V and 4 bases from J, the junction kept 2 bases outside the gene matches. CDR3 region: CASSRDSYGYTF. CDR3 nucleotide sequence: TGCGCCAGCAGTCGGGACAGCTATGGCTACACCTTC.

Only one count was recorded for this clone. The chain links TRBV4-1 to TRBJ1-2; D remains ambiguous. Trimming cost V 0 bases and J 6 bases, with 17 bases left between them. CDR3 length equals 16 residues. Germline V gene lookup returns CDR1 MGHRA and CDR2 YSYEKL. The CDR3 reads CASSQDPGVVGNGYTF. The CDR3 DNA sequence: TGCGCCAGCAGCCAAGATCCCGGAGTAGTAGGAAATGGCTACACCTTC.

This clone was seen a few times. The V and J genes are TRBV6-1 and TRBJ2-7; 8 bases fit TRBD2. The V segment lost 1 base and the J segment 0 bases; nucleotides outside the gene matches: 11. The CDR3 extends over 18 amino acids. CDR1 and CDR2 from the germline V gene are MNHNS and SASEGT. The CDR3 sequence: CASSEGWVAGWSSYEQYF. The CDR3 DNA reads TGTGCCAGCAGTGAAGGGTGGGTAGCGGGGTGGAGCTCCTACGAGCAGTACTTC.

The J gene is TRBJ2-6, the V gene TRBV2, with D possibly matching TRBD2 (5 bases). V gave up 11 bases and J gave up 0 bases, with 14 bases separating them. The CDR3 runs 15 residues. Germline CDR1 is SNHLY and CDR2 is FYNNEI. CDR3 nucleotide sequence: TGTGCCTCCCGGGAAGTATACTCTGGGGCCAACGTCCTGACTTTC. It specifies CASREVYSGANVLTF.

This chain links TRBV29-1 with TRBJ1-2; 9 bases agree with TRBD1. This CDR3 is built from 13 residues. J gave up 9 bases and V 6 bases, and 11 bases lay outside the gene matches. Germline assignment: CDR1 SQVTM and CDR2 ANQGSEA. In DNA, the CDR3 is TGCAGCGTCGACCCGGGACAGGGCACACGCTACACCTTC. Encoded protein: CSVDPGQGTRYTF.

J is TRBJ2-7 and V is TRBV15, with 11 nucleotides matching TRBD2. CDR1 and CDR2 from the germline V gene are LNHNV and YYDKDF (reference sequence). V was clipped by 0 bases and J by 0 bases; unmatched bases: 4. The CDR3 runs to 17 residues. CDR3 nucleotide sequence: TGTGCCACCAGCAGAGATGGGCTAGCGGGGGGCTCCTACGAGCAGTACTTC. Protein sequence: CATSRDGLAGGSYEQYF.

The genes are TRBV15 and TRBJ2-1; weak D call: TRBD1 (5 bases). The CDR3 runs to 17 residues. V was clipped by 0 bases and J by 6 bases, with 18 bases between them. Germline CDR1 is LNHNV and CDR2 is YYDKDF (reference sequence). DNA of the CDR3: TGTGCCACCAGCAGAGATCTCAGGCCAGGGCGTAGCAATGAGCAGTTCTTC. Translating it yields CATSRDLRPGRSNEQFF.

The chain carries TRBV27 and TRBJ2-7; 8 bases are shared with TRBD1. The CDR3 covers 17 residues. J gave up 3 bases and V 0 bases, and 10 bases lay outside the gene matches. CDR1 is MNHEY, CDR2 SMNVEV, per germline (reference sequence). The DNA for the CDR3 is TGTGCCAGCAGTTTATCTAAAGCAGGGGGCAGGGTCTACGAGCAGTACTTC. Its protein product is CASSLSKAGGRVYEQYF.

J is TRBJ1-2 and V is TRBV30; D may be TRBD1 (5 bases). The CDR3 has 14 residues. Germline CDR1 and CDR2: GTSNPN and SVGIG (reference sequence). V was shortened by 3 bases and J by 1 base, with 12 bases between the two germline ends. CDR3 loop: CAWRIGAVNYGYTF. The CDR3 nucleotides are TGTGCCTGGAGGATAGGGGCAGTTAACTATGGCTACACCTTC. Together with reference TRBV30 and TRBJ1-2, the CDR3 gives the full variable domain: SQTIHQWPATLVQPVGSPLSLECTVEGTSNPNLYWYRQAAGRGLQLLFYSVGIGQISSEVPQNLSASRPQDRQFILSSKKLLLSDSGFYLCAWRIGAVNYGYTFGSGTRLTVV.

V usage is TRBV7-6 and J usage is TRBJ1-1; tentative D call: TRBD1 (5 bases). CDR1 and CDR2 from the germline V gene are SGHVS and FNYEAQ. The CDR3 is made up of 13 amino acids. Trimming left V 5 bases short and J 6 bases short, with 13 bases between. The CDR3 DNA reads TGTGCCAGCAGCGGAGGGACCGCCGCTGAAGCTTTCTTT. Encoded protein: CASSGGTAAEAFF.

There are a few counts of this clone. The rearrangement uses TRBV27 and TRBJ1-5; TRBD1 is a possible D gene (6 bases). V shed 4 bases and J shed 6 bases, with 19 bases lying between them. This CDR3 spans 16 amino acids. Germline values: CDR1 MNHEY, CDR2 SMNVEV (reference sequence). The CDR3, as DNA: TGTGCCAGCAGTTCCCATCCAGGGGAAAAGGGTCAGCCCCAGCATTTT. Amino acids: CASSSHPGEKGQPQHF.

This chain joins TRBV29-1 and TRBJ1-1; 11 nucleotides line up with TRBD1. Germline V gene data show CDR1 as SQVTM and CDR2 as ANQGSEA. CDR3 size: 14 residues. J was trimmed by 3 bases and V by 6 bases; bases with no gene match: 6. The CDR3 coding sequence is TGCAGCGTCGGGGACAGGGGGGGATACACTGAAGCTTTCTTT. Translated, it gives CSVGDRGGYTEAFF.

The count of this clone is one. V usage is TRBV7-8 and J usage is TRBJ2-7; D not resolved. The germline V gene encodes CDR1 SGHVS and CDR2 FQNEAQ. V lost 3 bases and J lost 1, with 22 bases in between. This CDR3 contains 18 residues. CDR3 sequence: CASSFSPGIPKPSYEQYF. The CDR3 nucleotides read TGTGCCAGCAGCTTTAGTCCGGGTATCCCTAAACCATCCTACGAGCAGTACTTC.

The chain combines TRBV9 with TRBJ2-7; 10 bases match TRBD1. Trimming at V came to 0 bases and at J to 5 bases, leaving 5 bases not matched to a gene. Germline V CDR1 and CDR2: SGDLS, YYNGEE. The CDR3 runs 15 residues. CDR3 sequence: CASSVGQGALHEQYF. The CDR3 DNA reads TGTGCCAGCAGCGTAGGACAGGGGGCACTCCACGAGCAGTACTTC.

V and J are TRBV10-3 and TRBJ1-1; possible D gene TRBD1, 6 bases. The CDR3 totals 14 residues. The germline V gene encodes CDR1 ENHRY and CDR2 SYGVKD. The ends were cut back, 7 bases at V and 0 bases at J, with 12 bases in the middle. CDR3 bases: TGTGCCATCATGCCGACAGGTGTGAACACTGAAGCTTTCTTT. Its translation is CAIMPTGVNTEAFF.

V and J are TRBV21-1 and TRBJ1-2; the listed D gene, TRBD1, was not tested against the DNA. TRBV21-1 is recorded as a pseudogene. The CDR3 is 19 residues long. The DNA of the CDR3 is TGTGCCAGCAGCAGATGGGATCAGGACAGGGGCGAAACAAACTATGGCTACACCTTC. Its translation is CASSRWDQDRGETNYGYTF.

The rearrangement joins TRBV6-1 to TRBJ1-1; no clear D. This CDR3 comprises 16 residues. CDR1 MNHNS and CDR2 SASEGT come from the germline V gene. Trimming took off 2 bases at V and 1 base at J, with 14 bases between the two ends. The CDR3 coding sequence is TGTGCCAGCAGTGAACGTGTCCTACTTTCGAACACTGAAGCTTTCTTT. The encoded protein is CASSERVLLSNTEAFF.

This chain links TRBV28 with TRBJ2-5; 8 positions match TRBD1. V gave up 5 bases and J gave up 4 bases; unmatched junction bases: 6. Germline loops: CDR1 MDHEN, CDR2 SYDVKM. There are 14 residues in the CDR3. This CDR3 is CASSPTGGAETQYF. In DNA form, the CDR3 reads TGTGCCAGCAGTCCTACAGGGGGTGCAGAGACCCAGTACTTC.

The rearrangement links TRBV4-3 to TRBJ1-2, with D tentatively TRBD1 (6 bases). Germline-derived CDR1 and CDR2 are LGHNA and YSLEER. The CDR3 contains 14 residues. V was pared by 4 bases and J by 2 bases, with 11 bases between. CDR3 DNA: TGCGCCAGCAGCCCGGGACACCCAAACTATGGCTACACCTTC. This codes for CASSPGHPNYGYTF.

This clone came up once. The chain links TRBV11-3 to TRBJ2-1; a possible D gene is TRBD2 (5 bases). V lost 1 base and J lost 9, with 10 bases in between. Germline values: CDR1 SGHNT, CDR2 YENEEA. CDR3 length: 13 amino acids. This CDR3 reads CASSLGTSGEQFF. CDR3 nucleotide sequence: TGTGCCAGCAGCTTAGGTACAAGCGGTGAGCAGTTCTTC.

This clone was detected once. The chain carries TRBV7-3 and TRBJ2-7, with 8 bases lining up with TRBD2. The V and J ends lost 3 bases and 2 bases, in that order; junction bases with no gene match: 6. The germline V gene encodes CDR1 SGHTA and CDR2 FQGTGA. There are 15 residues in the CDR3. CDR3 in DNA: TGTGCCAGCAGCTTCGCGGGGGGCCCGACCTACGAGCAGTACTTC. Amino acid sequence: CASSFAGGPTYEQYF.

Details on this clone: The sample contains more than one DNA sequence encoding this CDR3. The V gene is TRBV28, the J gene TRBJ1-2; 7 nucleotides match TRBD1. V dropped 2 bases and J dropped 3; count of bases not matched to a gene: 3. Germline CDR1 MDHEN, CDR2 SYDVKM. The CDR3 covers 14 residues. The CDR3 nucleotides are TGTGCCAGCAGTTTACCCACAGGGGACTATGGCTACACCTTC. It translates to CASSLPTGDYGYTF.

The chain links TRBV7-2 to TRBJ1-2, with TRBD1 matching 7 bases. The CDR3 length is 15 residues. V was pared by 2 bases and J by 6 bases, with 9 bases of the junction left unmatched. Germline-derived CDR1 and CDR2 are SGHTA and FQGNSA. CDR3 region: CASSLSTGNLHGYTF. CDR3 coding DNA: TGTGCCAGCAGCTTATCGACAGGGAATTTACATGGCTACACCTTC.

This chain joins TRBV2 and TRBJ2-5; possible D gene TRBD2, 6 bases. The CDR3 consists of 13 residues. V lost 6 bases to trimming and J lost 5 bases, with 13 bases between them. Germline V gene lookup returns CDR1 SNHLY and CDR2 FYNNEI. This CDR3 is CASRRERGETQYF. CDR3 DNA: TGTGCCAGCAGGCGGGAAAGAGGGGAGACCCAGTACTTC.

This clone was recorded once. The rearrangement uses TRBV10-3 and TRBJ1-6, with 9 bases matching TRBD1. CDR3 size: 17 residues. Germline V CDR1 and CDR2: ENHRY, SYGVKD. Trimming took 3 bases from V and 7 from J; bases not matched to a gene: 10. In nucleotides, the CDR3 is TGTGCCATCAGTGATCCCGGGACAGGGCCCCAAAATTCACCCCTCCACTTT. This encodes CAISDPGTGPQNSPLHF.

This rearrangement joins TRBV7-2 to TRBJ2-1, with D unclear. The CDR3 has 12 residues. Germline values: CDR1 SGHTA, CDR2 FQGNSA. Trimming pared 3 bases from V and 9 bases from J, leaving 9 bases between. The CDR3 region is CASSFRSSEQFF. The CDR3 coding sequence is TGTGCCAGCAGCTTTCGCTCGAGTGAGCAGTTCTTC. Complete variable domain (other parts from reference TRBV7-2 and TRBJ2-1): GAGVSQSPSNKVTEKGKDVELRCDPISGHTALYWYRQSLGQGLEFLIYFQGNSAPDKSGLPSDRFSAERTGGSVSTLTIQRTQQEDSAVYLCASSFRSSEQFFGPGTRLTVL.

This rearrangement joins TRBV7-2 to TRBJ1-2, with a weak D call TRBD1 (6 bases). Per the germline V gene, CDR1 is SGHTA and CDR2 is FQGNSA. CDR3 size: 14 residues. Between the trimmed V and J ends, which lost 1 base and 8 bases, there was a span of 14 bases. This CDR3 is CASSLEQGLGGYTF. The CDR3, as DNA: TGTGCCAGCAGCTTAGAGCAGGGGCTAGGGGGCTACACCTTC.

A note on this clone: Different DNA sequences within this sample yield the same CDR3. This chain joins TRBV4-1 and TRBJ2-7; D gene unclear. V lost 1 base to trimming and J lost 3 bases, with 7 bases between them. Germline V gives CDR1 MGHRA, CDR2 YSYEKL. CDR3 size: 13 residues. CDR3 in amino acids: CASSQGTSYEQYF. The CDR3 nucleotides are TGCGCCAGCAGCCAAGGAACGAGCTACGAGCAGTACTTC.